This TCR beta chain was retrieved from a study of blood T cell repertoires in COVID-19. Using immunoSEQ multiplex PCR, the repertoire was profiled, and TCRdb retains in-frame clones only, with some absent. The sample has about 160,000 clones; 80% are singletons. This clone appeared a few times. One junction end disagrees with the germline gene, perhaps due to a read error. Residents of about two dozen US areas, aged roughly 18 to 89 years, made up the participants. The source material was PBMCs or T cells enriched from blood (not recorded which). This TCR was sampled from a woman between 55 and 75 years old who had recovered from COVID-19.

The DNA for the CDR3 is TGTCATAGGGGCGCAGATACGCAGTATTTT. The encoded protein is CHRGADTQYF. The rearrangement joins TRBV20-1 to TRBJ2-3, with D perhaps matching TRBD1 (5 bases). CDR3 length equals 10 residues. Germline V gene data show CDR1 as DFQATT and CDR2 as SNEGSKA (reference sequence).